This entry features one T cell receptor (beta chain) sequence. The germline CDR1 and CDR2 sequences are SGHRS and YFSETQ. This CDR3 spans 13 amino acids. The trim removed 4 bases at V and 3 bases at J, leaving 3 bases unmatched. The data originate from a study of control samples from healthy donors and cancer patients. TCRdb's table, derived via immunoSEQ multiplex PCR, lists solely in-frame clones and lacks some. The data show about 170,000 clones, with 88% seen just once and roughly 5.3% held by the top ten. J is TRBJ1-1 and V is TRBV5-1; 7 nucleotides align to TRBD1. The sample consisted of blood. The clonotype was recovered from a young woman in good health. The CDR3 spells CASSPRGDTEAFF. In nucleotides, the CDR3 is TGCGCCAGCAGCCCCAGGGGGGACACTGAAGCTTTCTTT.